The 6 T cell receptor beta chains listed next were all sequenced from one sample in a study of T cell changes during pregnancy in multiple sclerosis (dated by TCRdb to the late 2010s). The library was produced with the immunoSEQ multiplex PCR assay. TCRdb holds this immuneACCESS table with in-frame rearrangements only. Some clones are missing; in checked studies, unresolved V genes explain under half, and the rest has no known cause. The sample table holds 100,000 or so clones, of which roughly 93% were seen once. Approximately 2.2% of the sample is held by the ten biggest clonotypes. Sequenced here: peripheral blood, sampled in the third trimester of pregnancy. These TCRs come from a female donor with multiple sclerosis, enrolled in a pregnancy study.

The rearrangement uses TRBV5-4 and TRBJ2-5, with unresolved D. The length of the CDR3 is 14 residues. V lost 2 bases and J lost 0, with 8 bases in between. The germline CDR1 and CDR2 sequences are SGHNT and YYREEE (reference sequence). CDR3 amino acids: CASSFVRNQETQYF. CDR3 sequence (DNA): TGTGCCAGCAGCTTCGTCAGGAACCAAGAGACCCAGTACTTC.

The J gene is TRBJ2-7, the V gene TRBV9; 8 bases map to TRBD1. Trimming took 0 bases from V and 3 from J; bases not matched to a gene: 5. Germline-derived CDR1 and CDR2 are SGDLS and YYNGEE. This CDR3 has 15 amino acids. The CDR3 coding sequence is TGTGCCAGCAGCGTAGCGGCGACAGGGGTCTACGAGCAGTACTTC. Encoded protein: CASSVAATGVYEQYF.

Details on this clone: This sample includes further DNA sequences coding for the same CDR3. The chain links TRBV7-9 to TRBJ1-3; D ambiguous. V lost 1 base and J 4 bases, leaving 8 bases between the germline ends. The CDR3 consists of 14 residues. Germline values: CDR1 SEHNR, CDR2 FQNEAQ (reference sequence). In nucleotides, the CDR3 is TGTGCCAGCAGCTTAGGAGGGAGCGGAAACACCATATATTTT. It encodes CASSLGGSGNTIYF.

The rearrangement links TRBV11-3 to TRBJ2-5, with 7 nucleotides matching TRBD1. The CDR3 runs to 14 residues. Unmatched junction bases numbered 6, after V lost 5 bases and J lost 3 bases. Germline V gives CDR1 SGHNT, CDR2 YENEEA. The CDR3, as DNA: TGTGCCAGCAGCCGACAGGGTGAGAAAGAGACCCAGTACTTC. Translated: CASSRQGEKETQYF.

V usage is TRBV5-1 and J usage is TRBJ2-5; D unresolved. Looked up from germline, CDR1 is SGHRS and CDR2 is YFSETQ. The CDR3 has 15 amino acids. Trimming pared 0 bases from V and 2 bases from J, leaving 11 bases between. The CDR3, as DNA: TGCGCCAGCAGCTTGGGTCAGATGTGGCAAGAGACCCAGTACTTC. This encodes CASSLGQMWQETQYF.

J is TRBJ1-1 and V is TRBV23-1; possible D gene TRBD1, 6 bases. TRBV23-1 belongs to the ORF category, with a function that is uncertain. V lost 8 bases and J 10 bases, leaving 17 bases between the germline ends. The CDR3 runs to 12 residues. The CDR3 DNA is TGCGCCAGCCGCCCGAAGGGGGTGGTAGCTTTCTTT. This codes for CASRPKGVVAFF.